The entry that follows covers one TCR beta chain sequence. Its antigen is not known. A much more abundant neighbour one base away suggests this may be a read error. The sample is drawn from a study of response to subunit inactivated influenza vaccine. From germline, CDR1 is SGHRS and CDR2 YFSETQ. This CDR3 has 15 residues. TCRdb redid the calling of the RT-PCR reads with MiXCR, one entry per CDR3 protein. This sample has roughly 780,000 distinct CDR3 sequences, with approximately 17% found just once. Study-wide points: The authors suggested that few new T cells are recruited per seasonal influenza vaccination.

The sequence was collected from a man aged 50 or older who received an inactivated influenza vaccine. Specimen: PBMCs from blood, collected 4 to 6 days after vaccination. J is TRBJ2-4 and V is TRBV5-1; 9 bases line up with TRBD1. The CDR3 loop is CAISPRTGEQNIQYF. In DNA form, the CDR3 reads TGCGCCATCAGCCCAAGGACAGGGGAGCAGAACATTCAGTACTTC.